Only a few counts were recorded for the clone carrying this TCR beta chain. Its target is unknown. Researchers took RNA transcripts and amplified TCR beta CDR3 regions from them. HTBI-primed RT-PCR formed the first round, and a multiplex PCR formed the second. TCRdb analysed the multiplex PCR reads with MiXCR anew, one entry per CDR3 protein. The sample consists of 400,000 or so distinct CDR3 sequences, about 18% of them appearing once. The record originates from a study of Graves' ophthalmopathy and Graves' hyperthyroidism. None of the included patients had other autoimmune diseases, uncontrolled infections, pregnancy or lactation, as these led to exclusion. Study conclusions and caveats: Ophthalmopathy versus stable hyperthyroidism: 13-signature model gave just under 90% sensitivity, approximately 80% specificity. In blood, most expanded thyroid clonotypes above 0.001 frequency were also detected. In predicting ophthalmopathy progression, the model reached roughly 71% sensitivity and 72% to 80% specificity.

The CDR3 runs 16 residues. The germline V and J ends were trimmed by 8 bases and 7 bases, with 21 bases remaining between them. The V gene's germline CDR1 is MNHNS and CDR2 SASEGT. The chain is built from TRBV6-1 and TRBJ1-6; a possible D gene is TRBD1 (5 bases). The sequencing sample was made of peripheral blood. This TCR derives from an adult woman with stable Graves' hyperthyroidism. CDR3 region: CASRGGVRVGNSPLHF. The CDR3 DNA is TGTGCCAGCCGGGGGGGGGTCAGAGTAGGAAATTCACCCCTCCACTTT.